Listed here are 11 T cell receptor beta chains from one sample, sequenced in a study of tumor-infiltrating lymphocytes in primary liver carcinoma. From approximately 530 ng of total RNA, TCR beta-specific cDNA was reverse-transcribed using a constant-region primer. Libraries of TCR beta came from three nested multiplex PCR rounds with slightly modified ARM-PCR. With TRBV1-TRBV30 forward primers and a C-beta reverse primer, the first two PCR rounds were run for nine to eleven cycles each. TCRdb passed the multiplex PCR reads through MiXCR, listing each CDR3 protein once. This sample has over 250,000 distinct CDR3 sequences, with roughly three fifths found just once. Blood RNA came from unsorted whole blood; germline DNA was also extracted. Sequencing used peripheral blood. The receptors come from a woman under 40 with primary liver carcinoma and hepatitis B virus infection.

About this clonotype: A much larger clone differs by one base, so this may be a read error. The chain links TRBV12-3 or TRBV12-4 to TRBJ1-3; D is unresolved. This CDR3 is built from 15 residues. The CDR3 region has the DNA TGTGCCAGCAGTTTGTGGGCCAGCTCTAGAAACACCATATATTTT. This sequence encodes CASSLWASSRNTIYF.

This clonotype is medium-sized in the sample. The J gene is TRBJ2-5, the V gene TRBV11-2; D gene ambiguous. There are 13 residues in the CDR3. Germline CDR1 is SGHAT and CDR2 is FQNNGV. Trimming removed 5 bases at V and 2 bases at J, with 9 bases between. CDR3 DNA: TGTGCCAGCAGCCTAGTCGGGCAAGAGACCCAGTACTTC. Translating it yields CASSLVGQETQYF.

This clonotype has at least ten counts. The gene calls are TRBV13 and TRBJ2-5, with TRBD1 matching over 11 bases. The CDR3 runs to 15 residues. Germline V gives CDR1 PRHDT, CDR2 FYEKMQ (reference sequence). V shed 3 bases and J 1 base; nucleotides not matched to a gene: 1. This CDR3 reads CASSLDRGPQETQYF. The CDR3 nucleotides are TGTGCCAGCAGCTTGGACAGGGGGCCCCAAGAGACCCAGTACTTC.

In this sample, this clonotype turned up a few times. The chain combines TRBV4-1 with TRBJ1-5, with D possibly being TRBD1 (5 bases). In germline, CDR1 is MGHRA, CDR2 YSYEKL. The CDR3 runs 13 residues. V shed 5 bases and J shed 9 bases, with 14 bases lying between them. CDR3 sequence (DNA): TGCGCCAGCAGCAAGATTGTCGGGGGGCCCCAGCATTTT. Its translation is CASSKIVGGPQHF.

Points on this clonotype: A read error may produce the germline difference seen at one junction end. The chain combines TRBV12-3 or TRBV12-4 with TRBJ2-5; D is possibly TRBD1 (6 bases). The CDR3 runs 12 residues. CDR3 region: CASSGAQETPYF. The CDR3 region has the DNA TGTGCCTCATCAGGGGCGCAAGAGACCCCGTACTTC.

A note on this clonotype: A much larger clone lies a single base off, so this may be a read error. The CDR3 DNA is TGTGCCAGCAGTTCCAATTATGTCCAGGACTGCGAGCAGTACTTC. It specifies CASSSNYVQDCEQYF. This chain uses TRBV6-6 with TRBJ2-7; a possible D gene is TRBD2 (5 bases). The CDR3 loop spans 15 amino acids. V was cut by 4 bases and J by 6 bases, with 19 bases left in between. CDR1 and CDR2 (germline): MNHNY, SVGAGI (reference sequence).

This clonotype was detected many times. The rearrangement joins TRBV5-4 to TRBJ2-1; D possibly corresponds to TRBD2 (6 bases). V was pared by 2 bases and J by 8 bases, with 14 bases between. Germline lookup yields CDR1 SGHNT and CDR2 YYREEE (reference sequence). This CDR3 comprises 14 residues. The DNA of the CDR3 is TGTGCCAGCAGCTTCCCCGGGAGTGCTGATGAGCAGTTCTTC. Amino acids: CASSFPGSADEQFF.

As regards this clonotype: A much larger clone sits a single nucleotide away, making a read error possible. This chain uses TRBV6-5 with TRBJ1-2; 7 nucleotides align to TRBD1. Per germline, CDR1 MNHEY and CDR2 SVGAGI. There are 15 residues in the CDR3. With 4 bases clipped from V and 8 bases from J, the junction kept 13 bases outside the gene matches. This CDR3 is CASSFDGTALTGYTF. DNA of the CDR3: TGTGCCAGCAGTTTCGACGGGACAGCCCTCACGGGCTACACCTTC.

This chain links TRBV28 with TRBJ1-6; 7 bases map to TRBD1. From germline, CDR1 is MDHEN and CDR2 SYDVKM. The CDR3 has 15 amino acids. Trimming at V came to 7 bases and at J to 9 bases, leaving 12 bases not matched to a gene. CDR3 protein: CASTFRGGSVSPLHF. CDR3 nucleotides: TGTGCCAGCACGTTCAGGGGGGGCTCGGTTTCACCCCTCCACTTT.

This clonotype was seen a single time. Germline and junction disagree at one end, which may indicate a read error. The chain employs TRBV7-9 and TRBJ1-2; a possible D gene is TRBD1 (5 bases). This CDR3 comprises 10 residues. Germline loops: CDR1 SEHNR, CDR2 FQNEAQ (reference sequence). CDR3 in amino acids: CGSSGTFYTF. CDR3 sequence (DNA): TGTGGCAGCAGCGGGACCTTCTACACCTTC.

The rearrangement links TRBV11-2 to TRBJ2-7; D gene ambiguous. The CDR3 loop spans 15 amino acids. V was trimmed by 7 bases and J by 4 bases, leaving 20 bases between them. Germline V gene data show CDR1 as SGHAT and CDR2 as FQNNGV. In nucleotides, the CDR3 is TGTGCCAGCAACTCGGCGCGTGAGACCCCTTACGAGCAGTACTTC. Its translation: CASNSARETPYEQYF. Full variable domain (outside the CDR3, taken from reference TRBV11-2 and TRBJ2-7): EAGVAQSPRYKIIEKRQSVAFWCNPISGHATLYWYQQILGQGPKLLIQFQNNGVVDDSQLPKDRFSAERLKGVDSTLKIQPAKLEDSAVYLCASNSARETPYEQYFGPGTRLTVT.